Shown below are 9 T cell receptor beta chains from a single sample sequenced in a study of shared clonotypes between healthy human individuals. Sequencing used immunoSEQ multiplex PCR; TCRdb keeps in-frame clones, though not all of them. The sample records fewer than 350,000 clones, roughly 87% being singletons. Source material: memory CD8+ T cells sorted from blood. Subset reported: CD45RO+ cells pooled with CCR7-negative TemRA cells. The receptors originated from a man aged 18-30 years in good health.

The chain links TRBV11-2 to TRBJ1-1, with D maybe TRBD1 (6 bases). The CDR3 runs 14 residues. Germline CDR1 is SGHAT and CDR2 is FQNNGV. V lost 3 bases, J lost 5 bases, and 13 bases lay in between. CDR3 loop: CASSFRGALTEAFF. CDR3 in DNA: TGTGCCAGCAGCTTTCGGGGGGCATTAACTGAAGCTTTCTTT.

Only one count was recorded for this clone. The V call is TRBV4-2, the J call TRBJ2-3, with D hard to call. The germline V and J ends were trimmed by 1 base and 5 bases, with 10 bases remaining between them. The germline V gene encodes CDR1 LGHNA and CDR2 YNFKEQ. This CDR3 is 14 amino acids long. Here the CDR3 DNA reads TGTGCCAGCAGCCAAGGTAACAGAGGAGATACGCAGTATTTT. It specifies CASSQGNRGDTQYF.

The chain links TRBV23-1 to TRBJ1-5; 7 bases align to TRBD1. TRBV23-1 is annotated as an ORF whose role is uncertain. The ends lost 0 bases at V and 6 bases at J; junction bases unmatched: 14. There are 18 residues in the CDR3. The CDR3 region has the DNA TGCGCCAGCAGTCAATCACCCTTTAAACAGGGGCATATTCAGCCCCAGCATTTT. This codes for CASSQSPFKQGHIQPQHF.

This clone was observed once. The CDR3 loop reads CASTPDTGAYNEQFF. The DNA for the CDR3 is TGTGCCAGCACCCCGGACACCGGGGCGTACAATGAGCAGTTCTTC. The chain links TRBV27 to TRBJ2-1; D might be TRBD1 or TRBD2, each matching 5 bases. CDR1 and CDR2 from the germline V gene are MNHEY and SMNVEV (reference sequence). Trimming left V 7 bases short and J 4 bases short, with 17 bases between. The CDR3 spans 15 residues.

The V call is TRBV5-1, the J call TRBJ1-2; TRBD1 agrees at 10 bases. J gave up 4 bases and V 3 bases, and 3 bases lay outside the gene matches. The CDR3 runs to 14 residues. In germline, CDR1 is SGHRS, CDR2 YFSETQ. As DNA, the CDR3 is TGCGCCAGCAGCTGGGACAGGGGCGGCTATGGCTACACCTTC. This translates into CASSWDRGGYGYTF.

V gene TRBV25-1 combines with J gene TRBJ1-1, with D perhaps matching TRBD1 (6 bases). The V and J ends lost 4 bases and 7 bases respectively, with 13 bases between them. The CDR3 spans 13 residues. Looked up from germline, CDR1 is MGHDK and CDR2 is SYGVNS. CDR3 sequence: CASSVPHRDEAFF. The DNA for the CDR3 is TGTGCCAGCAGTGTCCCACACAGGGATGAAGCTTTCTTT.

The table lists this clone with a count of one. CDR3 bases: TGTGCCAGCAATCCGACTAGCGGGAGGCCGCAGTATTTT. It is translated as CASNPTSGRPQYF. The V call is TRBV27, the J call TRBJ2-3, with 13 bases that match TRBD2. Germline V lookup: CDR1 MNHEY, CDR2 SMNVEV (reference sequence). The CDR3 sequence is 13 residues long. Trimming took 7 bases from V and 10 from J; bases not matched to a gene: 5.

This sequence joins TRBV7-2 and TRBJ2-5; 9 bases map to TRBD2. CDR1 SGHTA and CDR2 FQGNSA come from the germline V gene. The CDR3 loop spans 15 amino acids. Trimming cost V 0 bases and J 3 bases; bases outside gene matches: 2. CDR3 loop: CASSLASGRKETQYF. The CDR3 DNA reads TGTGCCAGCAGCTTAGCTAGCGGGAGAAAAGAGACCCAGTACTTC.

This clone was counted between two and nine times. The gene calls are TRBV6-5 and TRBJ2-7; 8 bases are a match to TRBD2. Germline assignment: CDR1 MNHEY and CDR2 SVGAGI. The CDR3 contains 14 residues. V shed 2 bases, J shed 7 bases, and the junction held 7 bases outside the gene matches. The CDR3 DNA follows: TGTGCCAGCAGTTACGTCGGGGGGGCCAGTGAGCAGTACTTC. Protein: CASSYVGGASEQYF.